This T cell receptor (beta chain) was sequenced in a study of T cell changes during pregnancy in multiple sclerosis. The protocol was immunoSEQ multiplex PCR, while the TCRdb copy is restricted to in-frame clones and leaves out a portion. The table records about 46,000 clones, around 93% of them present only once. The CDR3 consists of 17 residues. Germline CDR1 is LNHDA and CDR2 is SQIVND (reference sequence). V was pared by 5 bases and J by 0 bases, with 8 bases of the junction left unmatched. The specimen comprised CD8+ T cells from peripheral blood mononuclear cells, sampled after pregnancy. This clonotype was sampled from a female donor with multiple sclerosis, enrolled in a pregnancy study. This chain uses TRBV19 with TRBJ2-2, with 8 bases that match TRBD1. In DNA, the CDR3 is TGTGCCAGTAGTGACCCGACAGGGGACACGAACACCGGGGAGCTGTTTTTT. Protein sequence: CASSDPTGDTNTGELFF.